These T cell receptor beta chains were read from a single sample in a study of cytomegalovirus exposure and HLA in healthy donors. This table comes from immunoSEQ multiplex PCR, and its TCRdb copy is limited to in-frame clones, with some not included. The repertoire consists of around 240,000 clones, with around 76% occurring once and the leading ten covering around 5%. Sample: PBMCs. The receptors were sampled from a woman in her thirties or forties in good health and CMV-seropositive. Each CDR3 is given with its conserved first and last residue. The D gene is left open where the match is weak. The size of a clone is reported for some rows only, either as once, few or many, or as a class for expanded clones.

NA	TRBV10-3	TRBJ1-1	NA	TGTGCCATCACCGGGACACTGAACACTGAAGCTTTCTTT	CAITGTLNTEAFF
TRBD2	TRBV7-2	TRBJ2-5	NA	TGTGCCAGCAGCTTAGGACTAGCGGGGGAAGAGACCCAGTACTTC	CASSLGLAGEETQYF
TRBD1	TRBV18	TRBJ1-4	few	TGTGCCAGCTCACCGGACAGGACTAATGAAAAACTGTTTTTT	CASSPDRTNEKLFF
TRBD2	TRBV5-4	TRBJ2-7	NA	TGTGCCAGCAGCCCCCCCGGACTAGCGGGAGGTGCAACGTACGAGCAGTACTTC	CASSPPGLAGGATYEQYF
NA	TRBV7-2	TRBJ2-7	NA	TGTGCCAGCAGCTTAGTTGGGGCCTCGGCCCGTTACGAGCAGTACTTC	CASSLVGASARYEQYF
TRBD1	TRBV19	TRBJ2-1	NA	TGTGCCAGTAGTCCCGCTCGGGGACAGGGTTTATTCTTC	CASSPARGQGLFF
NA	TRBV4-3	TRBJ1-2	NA	TGCGCCAGCAGCCAAGATCTGGGACGGGGGGAATATGGCTACACCTTC	CASSQDLGRGEYGYTF
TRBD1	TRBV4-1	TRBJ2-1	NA	TGCGCCAGCAGAGGGACAGGGGTAAGTGAGCAGTTCTTC	CASRGTGVSEQFF
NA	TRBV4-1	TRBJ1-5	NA	TGCGCCAGCAGCCAAGAAAGAGGGAATGGCAATCAGCCCCAGCATTTT	CASSQERGNGNQPQHF
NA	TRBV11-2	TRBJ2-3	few	TGTGCCAGCAGCTTAGGGAGCGGCAGGAGCACAGATACGCAGTATTTT	CASSLGSGRSTDTQYF
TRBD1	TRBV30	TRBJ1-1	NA	TGTGCCTGGAGTCTTCGACAGGGACGGAACACTGAAGCTTTCTTT	CAWSLRQGRNTEAFF
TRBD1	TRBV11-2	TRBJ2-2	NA	TGTGCCAGCAGCTCTTGGACAGGGGGCACCGGGGAGCTGTTTTTT	CASSSWTGGTGELFF
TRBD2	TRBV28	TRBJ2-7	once	TGTGCCAGCAGTTCACCTAGCGGGAACTCCTACGAGCAGTACTTC	CASSSPSGNSYEQYF
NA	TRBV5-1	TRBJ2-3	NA	TGCGCCAGCAGGAGTCCCGAAGATACGCAGTATTTT	CASRSPEDTQYF
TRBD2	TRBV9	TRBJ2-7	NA	TGTGCCAGCAGCGAGAGAGCGGGGTCCAACGAGCAGTACTTC	CASSERAGSNEQYF
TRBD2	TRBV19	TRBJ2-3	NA	TGTGCCAGTAGGCCCTGGACTAGCGGGGGCCCTAGCACAGATACGCAGTATTTT	CASRPWTSGGPSTDTQYF
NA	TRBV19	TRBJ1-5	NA	TGTGCCAGTAGCCAAGCACGGCAGCCCCAGCATTTT	CASSQARQPQHF
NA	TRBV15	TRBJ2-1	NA	TGTGCCACCAGCAGGGGCCTCGGGAGAGGGGTCAATGAGCAGTTCTTC	CATSRGLGRGVNEQFF
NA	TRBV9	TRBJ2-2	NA	TGTGCCAGCAGCGTAGAGGCGGGTGGGGTGGCGGGACTCTCCCCTTGGAACACCGGGGAGCTGTTTTTT	CASSVEAGGVAGLSPWNTGELFF
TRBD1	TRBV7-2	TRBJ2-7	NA	TGTGCCAGCAGCCTATCGACAGGGGCGACCTACGAGCAGTACTTC	CASSLSTGATYEQYF
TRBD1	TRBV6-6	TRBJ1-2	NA	TGTGCCAGCAGTCCTACCTTGGACAGGGGGCTAAAAGGCTACACCTTC	CASSPTLDRGLKGYTF
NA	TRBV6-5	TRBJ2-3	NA	TGTGCCAGCAGCCCTAGATCAAGGACGCAGTATTTT	CASSPRSRTQYF
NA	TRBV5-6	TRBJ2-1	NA	TGTGCCAGCAGCTTTAACTGGGGACTGGTTAACAATGAGCAGTTCTTC	CASSFNWGLVNNEQFF
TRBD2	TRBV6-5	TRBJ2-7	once	TGTGCCAGCAGTCAACTAGCGGGAGGTTCCCACGAGCAGTACTTC	CASSQLAGGSHEQYF
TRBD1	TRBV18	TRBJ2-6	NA	TGTGCCAGCTCACCTTATCCGGGACAGGGAACCTCTGGGGCCAACGTCCTGACTTTC	CASSPYPGQGTSGANVLTF
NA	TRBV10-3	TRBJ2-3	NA	TGTGCCATCAGTGAGAGGCTAGAGAGCACAGATACGCAGTATTTT	CAISERLESTDTQYF
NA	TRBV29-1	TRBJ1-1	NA	TGCAGCGTTGAAGAGGTCGGAGCTTTCTTT	CSVEEVGAFF
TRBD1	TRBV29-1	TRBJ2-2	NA	TGCAGCGTTGACACAGGGGAAAACACCGGGGAGCTGTTTTTT	CSVDTGENTGELFF
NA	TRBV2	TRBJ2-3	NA	TGTGCCAGCAGCGCGACGGGGTCTAGCACAGATACGCAGTATTTT	CASSATGSSTDTQYF
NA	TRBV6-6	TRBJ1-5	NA	TGTGCCAGCACTTTGTCAGAATACCAGCCCCAGCATTTT	CASTLSEYQPQHF
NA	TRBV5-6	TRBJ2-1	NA	TGTGCCAGCACCCCGGGGAGCTCCTACAATGAGCAGTTCTTC	CASTPGSSYNEQFF
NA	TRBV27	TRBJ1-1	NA	TGTGCCAGCAGTTCGACACCTAACACTGAAGCTTTCTTT	CASSSTPNTEAFF
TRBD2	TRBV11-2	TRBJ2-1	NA	TGTGCCAGCAGCTCCCGCGGACTAGCGAACAATGAGCAGTTCTTC	CASSSRGLANNEQFF
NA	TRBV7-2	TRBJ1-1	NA	TGTGCCAGCAGCTTAGCGCAGGGTAGCACTGAAGCTTTCTTT	CASSLAQGSTEAFF
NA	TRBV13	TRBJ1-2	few	TGTGCCAGCAGCTTAGCCCAGTGGGGCTACACCTTC	CASSLAQWGYTF
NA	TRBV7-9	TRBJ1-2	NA	TGTGCCAGCAGCTTACCAGGCTCCTATGGCTACACCTTC	CASSLPGSYGYTF
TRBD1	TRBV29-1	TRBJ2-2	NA	TGCAGCGCCAGAGGGACAGACCCGAACACCGGGGAGCTGTTTTTT	CSARGTDPNTGELFF
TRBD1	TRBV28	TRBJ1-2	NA	TGTGCCAGCCGGAGAGGGGGCGACTATGGCTACACCTTC	CASRRGGDYGYTF
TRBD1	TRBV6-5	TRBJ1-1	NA	TGTGCCAGCAGGCTCAGGGGGCGGGTCCCTGAAGCTTTCTTT	CASRLRGRVPEAFF
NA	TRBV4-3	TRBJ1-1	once	TGCGCCAGCAGCCCCATATGGGGCGGCTCGAACACTGAAGCTTTCTTT	CASSPIWGGSNTEAFF
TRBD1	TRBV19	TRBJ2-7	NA	TGTGCCAGTAGTAATTATGGGACAGGGACCTACGAGCAGTACTTC	CASSNYGTGTYEQYF
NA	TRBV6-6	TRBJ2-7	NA	TGTGCCAGCAGCCGCGGCGACAGAGCCTACGAGCAGTACTTC	CASSRGDRAYEQYF
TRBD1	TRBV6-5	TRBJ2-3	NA	TGTGCCAGCAGTGACAGGGGCCATACGCAGTATTTT	CASSDRGHTQYF
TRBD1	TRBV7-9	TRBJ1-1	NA	TGTGCCAGCAGCTTACAGGGGGCGCAAGCTTTCTTT	CASSLQGAQAFF
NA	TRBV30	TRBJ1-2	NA	TGTGCCTGGACCCGAGCAGGGATGGCTAACTATGGCTACACCTTC	CAWTRAGMANYGYTF
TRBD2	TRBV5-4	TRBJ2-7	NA	TGTGCCAGCAGCTGGGGGACTAGCGGCCCTGATGGTGACTTC	CASSWGTSGPDGDF
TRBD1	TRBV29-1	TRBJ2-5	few	TGCAGCGTTCGGCTACAGGGGTCGGAGACCCAGTACTTC	CSVRLQGSETQYF
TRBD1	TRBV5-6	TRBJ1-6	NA	TGTGCCAGCAGCTTTGACAGGGTGAATTCACCCCTCCACTTT	CASSFDRVNSPLHF
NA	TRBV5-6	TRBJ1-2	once	TGTGCCAGCAGCCTGGGTTCCTCTAACTATGGCTACACCTTC	CASSLGSSNYGYTF
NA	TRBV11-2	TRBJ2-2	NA	TGTGCCAGCACCCCCGCCGGGACACGACTCACCGGGGAGCTGTTTTTT	CASTPAGTRLTGELFF
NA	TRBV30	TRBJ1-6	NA	TGTGCCTGTAGCGGGGAGTCCTATAATTCACCCCTCCACTTT	CACSGESYNSPLHF
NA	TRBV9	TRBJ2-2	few	TGTGCCAGCAGCGTAGGACGGGGCACCGGGGAGCTGTTTTTT	CASSVGRGTGELFF
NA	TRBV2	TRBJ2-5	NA	TGTGCCAGCAGGAGGGGGTCTGCTCGAGAGGTGGAGACCCAGTACTTC	CASRRGSAREVETQYF